The rows below give T cell receptor beta chains drawn from one sample of a study of shared clonotypes between healthy human individuals. Sequencing was performed with immunoSEQ multiplex PCR; in TCRdb, only in-frame clones are kept and a portion is missing. This repertoire shows over 2 million clones, approximately 94% found once; its top ten account for about 1.1%. The source material was naive CD8+ T cells sorted from blood. All receptors derive from a man aged 18 to 30 in good health. Each CDR3 is given with its conserved first and last residue. The order of the fields is CDR3 protein, CDR3 DNA, clone size, V gene, J gene, D gene. The D gene is left open where the match is weak. Expanded clones get a size class; other rows say once, few or many, or leave the size out.

cdr3_aa: CASRPNGLNTEAFF
cdr3_nt: TGTGCCAGTAGACCGAACGGACTGAACACTGAAGCTTTCTTT
clone_size: -
v_call: TRBV27
j_call: TRBJ1-1
d_call: -

cdr3_aa: CASSVAPSSETDTQYF
cdr3_nt: TGTGCCAGCAGCGTAGCTCCTAGCTCGGAGACAGATACGCAGTATTTT
clone_size: -
v_call: TRBV9
j_call: TRBJ2-3
d_call: -

cdr3_aa: CASSLEQDQETQYF
cdr3_nt: TGTGCCAGCAGCTTAGAACAGGACCAAGAGACCCAGTACTTC
clone_size: -
v_call: TRBV7-9
j_call: TRBJ2-5
d_call: -

cdr3_aa: CSGLGRAGELFF
cdr3_nt: TGCAGCGGTCTAGGGAGAGCCGGGGAGCTGTTTTTT
clone_size: -
v_call: TRBV29-1
j_call: TRBJ2-2
d_call: -

cdr3_aa: CASSYQGYPYEQYF
cdr3_nt: TGTGCCAGCAGCTACCAGGGATACCCCTACGAGCAGTACTTC
clone_size: -
v_call: TRBV7-9
j_call: TRBJ2-7
d_call: -

cdr3_aa: CASSGSGQGYNEQFF
cdr3_nt: TGTGCCAGCAGCGGATCGGGACAGGGATACAATGAGCAGTTCTTC
clone_size: -
v_call: TRBV5-6
j_call: TRBJ2-1
d_call: TRBD1

cdr3_aa: CASSLAPWEAYEQYF
cdr3_nt: TGTGCCAGCAGCTTGGCCCCATGGGAGGCCTACGAGCAGTACTTC
clone_size: -
v_call: TRBV5-6
j_call: TRBJ2-7
d_call: -

cdr3_aa: CASSNVRAGTDTQYF
cdr3_nt: TGTGCCAGCAGTAACGTGAGAGCCGGCACAGATACGCAGTATTTT
clone_size: -
v_call: TRBV27
j_call: TRBJ2-3
d_call: -

cdr3_aa: CASSQTGVVNEQYF
cdr3_nt: TGCGCCAGCAGCCAGACAGGGGTGGTAAACGAGCAGTACTTC
clone_size: -
v_call: TRBV5-1
j_call: TRBJ2-7
d_call: TRBD1

cdr3_aa: CAINGTTRPMNTEAFF
cdr3_nt: TGCGCCATAAACGGGACAACTCGGCCCATGAACACTGAAGCTTTCTTT
clone_size: -
v_call: TRBV10-1
j_call: TRBJ1-1
d_call: -

cdr3_aa: CASSVAGGTNYGYTF
cdr3_nt: TGTGCCAGCAGCGTAGCGGGGGGTACTAACTATGGCTACACCTTC
clone_size: few
v_call: TRBV9
j_call: TRBJ1-2
d_call: -

cdr3_aa: CASSVGLLSDQPQHF
cdr3_nt: TGTGCCAGCAGCGTAGGACTTCTTAGCGATCAGCCCCAGCATTTT
clone_size: once
v_call: TRBV9
j_call: TRBJ1-5
d_call: -

cdr3_aa: CASSLGLAGGTDTQYF
cdr3_nt: TGTGCCAGCAGCTTGGGACTAGCGGGAGGGACAGATACGCAGTATTTT
clone_size: -
v_call: TRBV5-8
j_call: TRBJ2-3
d_call: TRBD2

cdr3_aa: CASSWGELDYNEQFF
cdr3_nt: TGTGCCAGCAGTTGGGGGGAGCTGGACTACAATGAGCAGTTCTTC
clone_size: -
v_call: TRBV5-6
j_call: TRBJ2-1
d_call: -

cdr3_aa: CASSAPGLGSSYNEQFF
cdr3_nt: TGTGCCAGCAGCGCACCGGGACTTGGTAGCTCCTACAATGAGCAGTTCTTC
clone_size: once
v_call: TRBV9
j_call: TRBJ2-1
d_call: -